This TCR beta chain appears in the sequencing data of a study of technical replicates of blood from four donors. The V gene end was trimmed by 6 bases and the J gene end by 7 bases; junction bases not matched to a gene: 8. CDR1 is MNHEY and CDR2 is SVGAGI in the germline V gene. This CDR3 has 14 amino acids. Assay: immunoSEQ multiplex PCR; the TCRdb copy retains only in-frame clones and omits some. The top ten clones hold around 0.28% of a sample with 60,000 to 90,000 clones, around 97% of them seen once. The sequence was obtained from a human donor in good health. The chain is built from TRBV6-5 and TRBJ1-5; TRBD1 agrees at 8 bases. Sequencing used T cells isolated from PBMCs. In DNA form, the CDR3 reads TGTGCCAGCAGACCGAGGACAGGGTACCAGCCCCAGCATTTT. Protein product: CASRPRTGYQPQHF.